The 21 T cell receptor beta chains given below trace back to one sample, sequenced in a study of shared clonotypes between healthy human individuals. This table comes from immunoSEQ multiplex PCR, and its TCRdb copy is limited to in-frame clones, with some not included. The table shows 550,000 to 600,000 clones, with roughly four fifths occurring only once. Source material: PBMCs. The receptor source for this set is a woman between 40 and 55 years old in good health. Some clones in this sample may be carry-over from other donors' samples.

V usage is TRBV28 and J usage is TRBJ2-5, with 14 bases aligning to TRBD2. This CDR3 region has 15 residues. V gave up 6 bases and J gave up 4 bases; unmatched junction bases: 4. Germline V gene data show CDR1 as MDHEN and CDR2 as SYDVKM. CDR3: CASRRLAGGRETQYF. CDR3 coding DNA: TGTGCCAGCAGGAGACTAGCGGGAGGGCGAGAGACCCAGTACTTC.

The V and J genes are TRBV5-1 and TRBJ1-3; D remains ambiguous. The CDR3 has 14 amino acids. V was shortened by 6 bases and J by 2 bases, with 12 bases between the two germline ends. Germline CDR1 SGHRS, CDR2 YFSETQ. DNA for the CDR3: TGCGCCAGCACTCCACCAGGACCTGGAAACACCATATATTTT. Translating gives CASTPPGPGNTIYF.

The chain joins TRBV5-1 to TRBJ1-5; the match to TRBD1 covers 8 bases. J was trimmed by 2 bases and V by 4 bases; bases with no gene match: 5. The CDR3 has 15 residues. CDR1 SGHRS and CDR2 YFSETQ come from the germline V gene. CDR3 residues: CASSRTTGGNQPQHF. In DNA form, the CDR3 reads TGCGCCAGCAGCCGGACGACAGGGGGCAATCAGCCCCAGCATTTT.

The rearrangement uses TRBV6-1 and TRBJ1-3, with D uncertain. CDR1 and CDR2 (germline): MNHNS, SASEGT. This CDR3 has 14 amino acids. Trimming stripped 3 bases from V and 0 bases from J, with 6 bases between. CDR3 residues: CASSEPASGNTIYF. CDR3 sequence (DNA): TGTGCCAGCAGTGAGCCTGCCTCTGGAAACACCATATATTTT.

The chain joins TRBV7-9 to TRBJ2-3, with TRBD2 matching over 13 bases. Germline V gene data show CDR1 as SEHNR and CDR2 as FQNEAQ (reference sequence). The CDR3 is 17 amino acids. The V gene end was trimmed by 4 bases and the J gene end by 0 bases; junction bases not matched to a gene: 4. CDR3 loop: CASSSGLAGRSTDTQYF. Written as DNA, the CDR3 is TGTGCCAGCAGCTCGGGACTAGCGGGACGAAGCACAGATACGCAGTATTTT.

The chain combines TRBV15 with TRBJ2-2; TRBD2 matches at 10 bases. CDR1 and CDR2 from the germline V gene are LNHNV and YYDKDF (reference sequence). V lost 2 bases and J lost 6; bases outside the gene matches: 6. CDR3 length: 16 residues. This CDR3 reads CATSRSSGSVAGELFF. The CDR3 region has the DNA TGTGCCACCAGCAGATCTAGCGGGAGTGTCGCCGGGGAGCTGTTTTTT.

The rearrangement uses TRBV20-1 and TRBJ2-7, with 8 bases matching TRBD2. The CDR3 runs to 11 residues. The V gene's germline CDR1 is DFQATT and CDR2 SNEGSKA (reference sequence). V lost 7 bases, J lost 4 bases, and 3 bases stayed unmatched. The CDR3 sequence: CSGAGGYEQYF. The DNA of the CDR3 is TGCAGTGGGGCGGGAGGTTACGAGCAGTACTTC.

On this clone: Distinct nucleotide sequences in the sample also encode this CDR3. The chain couples TRBV6-1 to TRBJ1-1, with TRBD1 matching over 7 bases. V was clipped by 4 bases and J by 3 bases; unmatched bases: 2. Germline CDR1 reads MNHNS; CDR2 reads SASEGT. The CDR3 runs to 13 residues. DNA of the CDR3: TGTGCCAGCAGTGGCAGGGGGGACACTGAAGCTTTCTTT. It codes for CASSGRGDTEAFF.

CDR3 sequence reads: CASSSASGSQYEQYF. CDR3 coding DNA: TGTGCCAGCAGTTCTGCTAGCGGGAGTCAATACGAGCAGTACTTC. The chain recombines TRBV7-2 with TRBJ2-7; 10 nucleotides agree with TRBD2. The length of the CDR3 is 15 residues. In germline, CDR1 is SGHTA, CDR2 FQGNSA. V trimming: 6 bases; J trimming: 4 bases; junction bases outside the gene matches: 9.

In its sample, this clone was seen once. Here the CDR3 reads CAISDSSRALTGGGETQYF. The CDR3 coding sequence is TGTGCCATCAGTGATAGTTCGCGGGCTCTTACGGGGGGAGGAGAGACCCAGTACTTC. The chain combines TRBV10-3 with TRBJ2-5; the match to TRBD2 covers 7 bases. There are 19 residues in the CDR3. Trimming at V came to 3 bases and at J to 4 bases, leaving 20 bases not matched to a gene. Germline CDR1 is ENHRY and CDR2 is SYGVKD.

Points on this clone: A much larger clone lies a single base off, so this may be a read error. Other DNA sequences in the same sample also yield this CDR3. The chain is built from TRBV6-4 and TRBJ2-1, with TRBD2 matching over 9 bases. This CDR3 has 15 amino acids. The germline CDR1 and CDR2 sequences are MRHNA and SNTAGT. The CDR3 protein is CASSVAVAGVHEQFF. DNA of the CDR3: TGCGCCAGCAGTGTTGCGGTAGCGGGAGTGCATGAGCAGTTCTTC.

The rearrangement joins TRBV4-2 to TRBJ1-2, with D possibly being TRBD1 (6 bases). The germline gives CDR1 LGHNA, CDR2 YNFKEQ. There are 15 residues in the CDR3. Trimming stripped 0 bases from V and 8 bases from J, with 16 bases between. This CDR3 is CASSQDPGRGEGYTF. As DNA, the CDR3 is TGTGCCAGCAGCCAAGATCCCGGCAGGGGCGAAGGCTACACCTTC.

V is TRBV9 and J is TRBJ2-5; D is undetermined. CDR1 and CDR2 from the germline V gene are SGDLS and YYNGEE. This CDR3 has 14 amino acids. V was trimmed by 0 bases and J by 1 base, leaving 7 bases between them. Written as DNA, the CDR3 is TGTGCCAGCAGCGTAGTTGGTACCCAAGAGACCCAGTACTTC. Protein: CASSVVGTQETQYF.

This chain connects TRBV25-1 to TRBJ2-1; tentative D call: TRBD2 (6 bases). Germline CDR1 is MGHDK and CDR2 is SYGVNS. This CDR3 contains 14 residues. V lost 6 bases and J 6 bases, leaving 15 bases between the germline ends. The CDR3 loop reads CASSITGTLNEQFF. The DNA for the CDR3 is TGTGCCAGCAGCATTACCGGGACTCTCAATGAGCAGTTCTTC.

The rearrangement joins TRBV30 to TRBJ2-1; no definite D call. The CDR3 has 12 residues. Germline CDR1 and CDR2: GTSNPN and SVGIG (reference sequence). Trimming took 0 bases from V and 6 from J, leaving 6 bases between them. CDR3 in DNA: TGTGCCTGGAGTGTAAATCCCAATGAGCAGTTCTTC. Translating gives CAWSVNPNEQFF.

The gene calls are TRBV6-5 and TRBJ1-2; 9 bases match TRBD1. The germline CDR1 and CDR2 sequences are MNHEY and SVGAGI. V gave up 5 bases and J gave up 2 bases; unmatched junction bases: 6. The CDR3 has 15 residues. The CDR3 DNA reads as TGTGCCAGCAGTGCACAGGGGGCAGGCAACTATGGCTACACCTTC. Translating it yields CASSAQGAGNYGYTF.

The chain combines TRBV5-6 with TRBJ1-4, with D maybe TRBD1 (5 bases). Germline values: CDR1 SGHDT, CDR2 YYEEEE. The V and J ends lost 4 bases and 8 bases respectively, with 18 bases between them. The CDR3 totals 15 residues. CDR3: CASSKKGDSKEKLFF. DNA for the CDR3: TGTGCCAGCAGCAAAAAAGGGGATTCCAAGGAAAAACTGTTTTTT.

V gene TRBV28 combines with J gene TRBJ2-7, with D hard to call. Germline V CDR1 and CDR2: MDHEN, SYDVKM. This CDR3 comprises 12 residues. The V end was cut by 4 bases, the J end by 4 bases, with 8 bases between. CDR3 residues: CASSSWPYEQYF. The CDR3 DNA sequence: TGTGCCAGCAGTTCTTGGCCGTACGAGCAGTACTTC. Using reference TRBV28 and TRBJ2-7 for the parts outside the CDR3, the full variable domain is DVKVTQSSRYLVKRTGEKVFLECVQDMDHENMFWYRQDPGLGLRLIYFSYDVKMKEKGDIPEGYSVSREKKERFSLILESASTNQTSMYLCASSSWPYEQYFGPGTRLTVT.

This rearrangement joins TRBV5-1 to TRBJ2-5; no reliable D call. Germline loops: CDR1 SGHRS, CDR2 YFSETQ. Between the trimmed V and J ends, which lost 4 bases and 3 bases, there was a span of 10 bases. There are 13 residues in the CDR3. CDR3 residues: CASSRQAEETQYF. For the CDR3, the DNA is TGCGCCAGCAGCCGCCAGGCAGAAGAGACCCAGTACTTC.

The chain couples TRBV15 to TRBJ2-1; 8 bases are a match to TRBD1. V shed 0 bases, J shed 6 bases, and the junction held 7 bases outside the gene matches. This CDR3 is 16 amino acids long. Per germline, CDR1 LNHNV and CDR2 YYDKDF (reference sequence). The CDR3 sequence: CATSRDLARGLNEQFF. DNA of the CDR3: TGTGCCACCAGCAGAGATCTGGCCAGGGGGCTCAATGAGCAGTTCTTC.

V is TRBV28 and J is TRBJ2-1; perhaps TRBD2 as D (6 bases). The germline CDR1 and CDR2 sequences are MDHEN and SYDVKM. Between the trimmed V and J ends, which lost 3 bases and 7 bases, there was a span of 13 bases. CDR3 length equals 14 residues. This chain's CDR3 is CASSFGGRLNEQFF. DNA for the CDR3: TGTGCCAGCAGTTTCGGAGGGAGGCTGAATGAGCAGTTCTTC.